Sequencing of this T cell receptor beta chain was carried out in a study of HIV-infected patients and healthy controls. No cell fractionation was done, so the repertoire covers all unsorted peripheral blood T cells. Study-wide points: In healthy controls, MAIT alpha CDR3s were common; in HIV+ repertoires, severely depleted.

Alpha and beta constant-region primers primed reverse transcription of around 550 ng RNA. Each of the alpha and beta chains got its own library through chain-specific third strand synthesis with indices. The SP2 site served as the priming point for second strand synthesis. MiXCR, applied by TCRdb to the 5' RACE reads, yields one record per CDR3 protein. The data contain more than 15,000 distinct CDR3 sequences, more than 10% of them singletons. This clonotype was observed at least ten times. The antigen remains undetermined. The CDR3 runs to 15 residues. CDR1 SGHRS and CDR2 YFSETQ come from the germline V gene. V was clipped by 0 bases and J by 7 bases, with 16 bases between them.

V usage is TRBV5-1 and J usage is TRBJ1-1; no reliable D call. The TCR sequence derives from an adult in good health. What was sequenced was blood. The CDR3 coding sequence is TGCGCCAGCAGCTTGGAATGGAGGGAAGAGGGTGAAGCTTTCTTT. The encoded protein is CASSLEWREEGEAFF. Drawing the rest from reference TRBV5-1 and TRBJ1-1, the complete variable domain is KAGVTQTPRYLIKTRGQQVTLSCSPISGHRSVSWYQQTPGQGLQFLFEYFSETQRNKGNFPGRFSGRQFSNSRSEMNVSTLELGDSALYLCASSLEWREEGEAFFGQGTRLTVV.